A single sample gave rise to the 26 T cell receptor beta chains below, sequenced in a study of T cells in women clearing cervical HPV infection. TCRdb's copy holds only in-frame clones and misses some; the assay was immunoSEQ multiplex PCR. This sample lists fewer than 30,000 clones; its ten largest clones have 2.8%. Sequenced: blood buffy coat. Receptor source: a woman aged 18-70 years with a cervical HPV16 infection that either progressed to CIN3+ or cleared (not recorded which).

Comments on this clone: The CDR3 extends 3 residues past the end of the read, so its final part is completed from the germline J gene. The chain recombines TRBV2 with TRBJ2-1; the match to TRBD2 covers 9 bases. Germline CDR1 is SNHLY and CDR2 is FYNNEI. V shed 6 bases and J 9 bases; nucleotides not matched to a gene: 9. The CDR3 loop spans 14 amino acids. Partial CDR3 DNA: TGTGCCAGCAGGGGGACTAGCCCTGTCGGTGAG. Residues: CASRGTSPVGE. The whole CDR3 reads CASRGTSPVGEQFF.

Comment on this clone: The read halts 3 residues ahead of the CDR3 end, with the missing end drawn from the germline J gene. The gene calls are TRBV14 and TRBJ2-4; 11 bases line up with TRBD2. Unmatched junction bases numbered 6, after V lost 4 bases and J lost 4 bases. Germline CDR1 and CDR2: SGHDN and FVKESK. The length of the CDR3 is 16 residues. Incomplete CDR3 DNA: TGTGCCAGCAGCCGAACGACTAGCGGGAAGAAAAACATT. Its translation is CASSRTTSGKKNI. In full, the CDR3 reads CASSRTTSGKKNIQYF.

As regards this clone: The missing CDR3 end, 3 residues past where the read stops, is filled in from the germline J gene. The chain employs TRBV19 and TRBJ1-2; tentative D call: TRBD1 (5 bases). Trimming left V 3 bases short and J 4 bases short, with 9 bases between. From germline, CDR1 is LNHDA and CDR2 SQIVND (reference sequence). The CDR3 has 13 residues. The CDR3 spells CASSIGGAYGYTF. The part of the CDR3 DNA that was read is TGTGCCAGTAGTATTGGAGGGGCCTATGGC.

As for this clone: The CDR3 is cut off 3 residues early in the read; its end comes from the germline J gene. V is TRBV20-1 and J is TRBJ2-7; 7 nucleotides line up with TRBD1. The germline CDR1 and CDR2 sequences are DFQATT and SNEGSKA (reference sequence). The CDR3 totals 14 residues. Unmatched junction bases numbered 6, after V lost 0 bases and J lost 4 bases. The sequenced CDR3 bases are TGCAGTGCTAGAGAGACAGGGAGAGGGTACGAG. Translated, it gives CSARETGRGYE. The complete CDR3 reads CSARETGRGYEQYF.

To note about this clone: Read data end 3 residues before the CDR3 end; the end is taken from the germline J gene. V usage is TRBV29-1 and J usage is TRBJ2-3; D is ambiguous. Germline CDR1 SQVTM, CDR2 ANQGSEA. Trimming stripped 0 bases from V and 2 bases from J, with 6 bases between. This CDR3 is built from 13 residues. The part of the CDR3 DNA that was read is TGCAGCGTTGAAGATACAGCCACAGATACG. This sequence encodes CSVEDTATDT. The entire CDR3 protein reads CSVEDTATDTQYF.

In regard to this clone: The sequenced fragment ends 3 residues before the CDR3 boundary, so the rest is inferred from the germline J gene. The gene calls are TRBV7-2 and TRBJ2-7, with TRBD2 matching over 7 bases. In germline, CDR1 is SGHTA, CDR2 FQGNSA. V lost 0 bases to trimming and J lost 3 bases; unmatched junction nucleotides: 8. There are 16 residues in the CDR3. The part of the CDR3 DNA that was read is TGTGCCAGCAGCTTAGCAACCGGGACTAAAAGCTACGAG. This encodes CASSLATGTKSYE. The entire CDR3 reads CASSLATGTKSYEQYF. Full variable domain (remainder filled in from reference TRBV7-2 and TRBJ2-7): GAGVSQSPSNKVTEKGKDVELRCDPISGHTALYWYRQSLGQGLEFLIYFQGNSAPDKSGLPSDRFSAERTGGSVSTLTIQRTQQEDSAVYLCASSLATGTKSYEQYFGPGTRLTVT.

Remarks on this clone: The sequence runs out 3 residues before the end of the CDR3; the remainder is reconstructed from the germline J gene. The chain has TRBV12-5 and TRBJ2-1, with 9 bases matching TRBD1. The CDR3 has 15 residues. Germline CDR1 LGHNT, CDR2 FRNRAP. Trimming cost V 1 base and J 4 bases; bases outside gene matches: 2. The DNA read from the CDR3 is TGTGCTAGTGGTTTGGGACAGGGGGGGTACAATGAG. Protein sequence: CASGLGQGGYNE. The full CDR3 sequence reads CASGLGQGGYNEQFF.

As concerns this clone: The observed sequence ends 3 residues before the CDR3 terminus, with the missing tail filled in from the germline J gene. The chain uses TRBV7-2 and TRBJ2-5; the match to TRBD1 covers 11 bases. The length of the CDR3 is 15 residues. V shed 3 bases, J shed 6 bases, and the junction held 6 bases outside the gene matches. Germline assignment: CDR1 SGHTA and CDR2 FQGNSA. The sequenced CDR3 bases are TGTGCCAGCAGCTTGTACGGGACAGGGGGGAAGACC. It yields the protein CASSLYGTGGKT. The entire CDR3 protein reads CASSLYGTGGKTQYF.

Points on this clone: At one end, the junction sequence differs from germline, possibly due to a read error. Coverage ceases 3 residues before the CDR3 finishes, and the germline J gene fills in the end. This rearrangement joins TRBV7-9 to TRBJ1-2, with D possibly being TRBD1 (5 bases). CDR3 length equals 13 residues. In germline, CDR1 is SEHNR, CDR2 FQNEAQ (reference sequence). CDR3 DNA (partial): TGTTCCAGCAGCTTAGGGGCAGACTATGGC. It is translated as CSSSLGADYG. The full CDR3 protein is CSSSLGADYGYTF.

Notes on this clone: The CDR3 end is not reached by the read, which stops 3 residues before it; the germline J gene fills it in. The chain joins TRBV18 to TRBJ1-6; 10 bases map to TRBD1. This CDR3 is 19 amino acids long. The ends lost 1 base at V and 0 bases at J; junction bases unmatched: 6. Germline CDR1 KGHSH, CDR2 LQKENI. The covered CDR3 bases are TGTGCCAGCTCACCACAGGACAGGGGGTCAAGCTCCTATAATTCACCC. Its protein is CASSPQDRGSSSYNSP. The whole CDR3 sequence reads CASSPQDRGSSSYNSPLHF.

To note about this clone: Coverage ceases 3 residues before the CDR3 finishes, and the germline J gene fills in the end. The chain uses TRBV5-1 and TRBJ1-1; 11 bases match TRBD1. Germline CDR1 is SGHRS and CDR2 is YFSETQ. V was pared by 0 bases and J by 5 bases, with 3 bases of the junction left unmatched. This CDR3 is built from 15 residues. The CDR3 sequence is CASSLAGTGGTEAFF. CDR3 DNA (partial): TGCGCCAGCAGCTTGGCCGGGACAGGGGGTACTGAA.

Turning to this clone: The read ends 3 residues early relative to the CDR3; the germline J gene fills the gap. The V gene is TRBV2, the J gene TRBJ2-3; perhaps TRBD2 as D (6 bases). The V gene's germline CDR1 is SNHLY and CDR2 FYNNEI. The V end was cut by 8 bases, the J end by 6 bases, with 15 bases between. The CDR3 is 13 amino acids. CDR3 residues: CASRDSVIDTQYF. The sequenced CDR3 bases are TGTGCCAGCCGGGACTCTGTTATTGATACG.

About this clone itself: From the germline J gene comes the end of the CDR3, since the read stops 3 residues before it. The gene calls are TRBV30 and TRBJ2-7; TRBD1 agrees at 9 bases. The CDR3 length is 12 residues. V lost 4 bases, J lost 5 bases, and 3 bases stayed unmatched. Germline values: CDR1 GTSNPN, CDR2 SVGIG (reference sequence). The sequenced part of the CDR3 DNA is TGTGCCTGGAAGGGACAGGGAAACGAG. Its protein product is CAWKGQGNE. The entire CDR3 protein reads CAWKGQGNEQYF.

CDR3 region: CASSLDGGSGNTIYF. CDR3 DNA (partial): TGTGCCAGCAGCTTAGACGGGGGGTCTGGAAACACC. This chain joins TRBV7-9 and TRBJ1-3; D is perhaps TRBD1 (5 bases). Read sequence stops 3 residues before the CDR3 end, and the germline J gene provides the missing end. V was pared by 1 base and J by 1 base, with 8 bases between. CDR1 SEHNR and CDR2 FQNEAQ come from the germline V gene (reference sequence). The CDR3 has 15 residues. Full variable domain (rest looked up from reference TRBV7-9 and TRBJ1-3): DTGVSQNPRHKITKRGQNVTFRCDPISEHNRLYWYRQTLGQGPEFLTYFQNEAQLEKSRLLSDRFSAERPKGSFSTLEIQRTEQGDSAMYLCASSLDGGSGNTIYFGEGSWLTVV.

With regard to this clone: From the germline J gene comes the end of the CDR3, since the read stops 3 residues before it. The chain is built from TRBV6-1 and TRBJ2-3; 8 bases fit TRBD2. This CDR3 is built from 15 residues. Germline CDR1 is MNHNS and CDR2 is SASEGT. After removal of 0 bases from V and 7 bases from J, the junction contained 6 bases not matched to a gene. CDR3 DNA (partial): TGTGCCAGCAGTGAAGCTGGGCTAGCGGGTAATACG. It translates to CASSEAGLAGNT. The whole CDR3 protein is CASSEAGLAGNTQYF.

As to this clone: The read falls 3 residues short of the CDR3 end, and the missing part is taken from the germline J gene. The chain is built from TRBV7-6 and TRBJ2-3, with 11 bases lining up with TRBD2. The germline CDR1 and CDR2 sequences are SGHVS and FNYEAQ. V lost 4 bases, J lost 2 bases, and 2 bases stayed unmatched. CDR3 size: 15 residues. The part of the CDR3 DNA that was read is TGTGCCAGCAGCTGGACTAGCGGGTTCACAGATACG. Amino acids: CASSWTSGFTDT. The complete CDR3 reads CASSWTSGFTDTQYF. Full variable domain (rest looked up from reference TRBV7-6 and TRBJ2-3): GAGVSQSPRYKVTKRGQDVALRCDPISGHVSLYWYRQALGQGPEFLTYFNYEAQQDKSGLPNDRFSAERPEGSISTLTIQRTEQRDSAMYRCASSWTSGFTDTQYFGPGTRLTVL.

With regard to this clone: The read ends 3 residues shy of where the CDR3 ends; the end is completed using the germline J gene. This chain connects TRBV30 to TRBJ1-1; no clear D. The CDR3 spans 12 residues. The V gene's germline CDR1 is GTSNPN and CDR2 SVGIG (reference sequence). Trimming cost V 2 bases and J 4 bases, with 8 bases left between them. CDR3 sequence: CAWSPLGTEAFF. CDR3 DNA (partial): TGTGCCTGGAGTCCACTAGGCACTGAA. Full variable domain (outside the CDR3, taken from reference TRBV30 and TRBJ1-1): SQTIHQWPATLVQPVGSPLSLECTVEGTSNPNLYWYRQAAGRGLQLLFYSVGIGQISSEVPQNLSASRPQDRQFILSSKKLLLSDSGFYLCAWSPLGTEAFFGQGTRLTVV.

About this clone itself: The read ends 3 residues before the CDR3 terminus; that terminus is restored from the germline J gene. The rearrangement uses TRBV2 and TRBJ1-6, with 7 bases matching TRBD1. Germline values: CDR1 SNHLY, CDR2 FYNNEI. V gave up 8 bases and J gave up 4 bases; unmatched junction bases: 5. The CDR3 spans 14 residues. The CDR3 reads CASSRDRYNSPLHF. The CDR3 bases that were read are TGTGCCAGCTCTAGGGACAGATATAATTCACCC.

As regards this clone: The read halts 3 residues ahead of the CDR3 end, with the missing end drawn from the germline J gene. The V and J genes are TRBV10-1 and TRBJ2-7, with 10 bases matching TRBD2. CDR1 is WNHNN and CDR2 is SYGVQD in the germline V gene (reference sequence). The V gene end was trimmed by 2 bases and the J gene end by 2 bases; junction bases not matched to a gene: 3. The CDR3 extends over 15 amino acids. This CDR3 is CASSERLAGAYEQYF. The CDR3 DNA, read in part, is TGCGCCAGCAGTGAGCGACTAGCGGGTGCCTACGAG.

A remark on this clone: The sequenced fragment ends 3 residues before the CDR3 boundary, so the rest is inferred from the germline J gene. The genes are TRBV7-8 and TRBJ2-5; D is ambiguous. CDR3 length equals 15 residues. Germline V lookup: CDR1 SGHVS, CDR2 FQNEAQ. V was clipped by 1 base and J by 2 bases, with 11 bases between them. CDR3 DNA (partial): TGTGCCAGCAGCTTAGGGGCAAATCAACAAGAGACC. It yields the protein CASSLGANQQET. The whole CDR3 region reads CASSLGANQQETQYF.

As to this clone: The observed sequence ends 3 residues before the CDR3 terminus, with the missing tail filled in from the germline J gene. V is TRBV29-1 and J is TRBJ1-5; D uncertain. The V gene's germline CDR1 is SQVTM and CDR2 ANQGSEA. The CDR3 covers 13 residues. Trimming stripped 4 bases from V and 5 bases from J, with 12 bases between. The CDR3: CSVGFRGDQPQHF. CDR3 DNA, as far as it was read: TGCAGCGTTGGATTTCGGGGTGATCAGCCC.

In regard to this clone: The CDR3 goes on 3 residues after the read ends, and that part is filled in from the germline J gene. The chain employs TRBV18 and TRBJ2-4, with TRBD1 matching 9 bases. Looked up from germline, CDR1 is KGHSH and CDR2 is LQKENI. The length of the CDR3 is 14 residues. CDR3 residues: CASSPGQGNYGQYF. The DNA read from the CDR3 is TGTGCCAGCTCACCAGGACAGGGGAACTATGGT. The full variable domain, completed using reference TRBV18 and TRBJ2-4, is NAGVMQNPRHLVRRRGQEARLRCSPMKGHSHVYWYRQLPEEGLKFMVYLQKENIIDESGMPKERFSAEFPKEGPSILRIQQVVRGDSAAYFCASSPGQGNYGQYFGAGTRLSVL.

In regard to this clone: The read terminates 3 residues before the CDR3 end, so the remaining end is supplied by the germline J gene. The rearrangement joins TRBV18 to TRBJ1-2, with a weak D call TRBD1 (6 bases). Germline CDR1 KGHSH, CDR2 LQKENI. The CDR3 covers 15 residues. The sequenced CDR3 bases are TGTGCCAGCTCACCACGACAGGCCTATACCTACGAC. Protein: CASSPRQAYTYD. The CDR3 reads in full as CASSPRQAYTYDYTF. The full variable domain, rest sourced from reference TRBV18 and TRBJ1-2, is NAGVMQNPRHLVRRRGQEARLRCSPMKGHSHVYWYRQLPEEGLKFMVYLQKENIIDESGMPKERFSAEFPKEGPSILRIQQVVRGDSAAYFCASSPRQAYTYDYTFGSGTRLTVV.

Notes on this clone: The CDR3 goes on 3 residues after the read ends, and that part is filled in from the germline J gene. V usage is TRBV20-1 and J usage is TRBJ2-7; D is tentatively TRBD1 or TRBD2 (6 bases each). This CDR3 is built from 16 residues. Germline-derived CDR1 and CDR2 are DFQATT and SNEGSKA (reference sequence). V was trimmed by 1 base and J by 2 bases, leaving 18 bases between them. CDR3 DNA (partial): TGCAGTGCTAGAGGTATAACAGGGAGGTTGACCTACGAG. Residues: CSARGITGRLTYE. The whole CDR3 reads CSARGITGRLTYEQYF.

Comments on this clone: Read coverage stops 3 residues before the CDR3 terminus; the germline J gene supplies the remainder. V gene TRBV6-1 combines with J gene TRBJ1-6; D not certain. Germline V lookup: CDR1 MNHNS, CDR2 SASEGT. The V and J ends lost 1 base and 7 bases respectively, with 11 bases between them. The CDR3 extends over 15 amino acids. The CDR3 protein is CASSEVRQGNSPLHF. The part of the CDR3 DNA that was read is TGTGCCAGCAGTGAAGTCAGACAAGGGAATTCACCC.

To note about this clone: The observed sequence ends 3 residues before the CDR3 terminus, with the missing tail filled in from the germline J gene. The genes are TRBV28 and TRBJ1-6, with TRBD1 identical over 7 bases. This CDR3 has 13 residues. The V gene end was trimmed by 6 bases and the J gene end by 7 bases; junction bases not matched to a gene: 3. CDR1 MDHEN and CDR2 SYDVKM come from the germline V gene. Here the CDR3 reads CASRRQGNSPLHF. Partial CDR3 DNA: TGTGCCAGCAGACGACAGGGAAATTCACCC. Full variable domain (rest looked up from reference TRBV28 and TRBJ1-6): DVKVTQSSRYLVKRTGEKVFLECVQDMDHENMFWYRQDPGLGLRLIYFSYDVKMKEKGDIPEGYSVSREKKERFSLILESASTNQTSMYLCASRRQGNSPLHFGNGTRLTVT.